This is a list of T cell receptor beta chains from one sample in a study of T cell responses to AZD1222 COVID-19 vaccine. Sequencing used immunoSEQ multiplex PCR; TCRdb keeps in-frame clones, though not all of them. This sample carries roughly 150,000 clones, approximately 91% of them seen once, and the ten largest clones take 4.7%. Sequencing was performed on peripheral blood, taken on day 0 of AZD1222 vaccination. Receptor source: an adult in good health. Both conserved end residues are part of each CDR3. A D gene is named only where the DNA matches it firmly. The size entry is marked missing in some rows and otherwise reads once, few, many or a size class.

>TRBJ1-2|TRBV30|.|.
CAWGRDNSNTGYTF
TGTGCCTGGGGCCGGGACAATTCTAATACGGGCTACACCTTC
>TRBJ1-1|TRBV5-1|.|.
CASSPPQGMNTEAFF
TGCGCCAGCAGCCCCCCCCAAGGGATGAACACTGAAGCTTTCTTT
>TRBJ1-1|TRBV13|.|.
CASSLEGGENTEAFF
TGTGCCAGCAGCTTAGAAGGGGGAGAGAACACTGAAGCTTTCTTT
>TRBJ1-2|TRBV2|.|.
CASSGGGNRVKSNYGYTF
TGTGCCAGCAGTGGTGGGGGGAACAGGGTGAAAAGTAACTATGGCTACACCTTC
>TRBJ2-1|TRBV11-2|.|.
CASSSSLGGSYNEQFF
TGTGCCAGCAGCTCTTCCTTAGGGGGGTCCTACAATGAGCAGTTCTTC
>TRBJ1-1|TRBV10-2|.|.
CASSESSEAFF
TGCGCCAGCAGTGAGTCATCTGAAGCTTTCTTT
>TRBJ1-6|TRBV28|.|.
CASSLVGGAYSPLHF
TGTGCCAGCAGTCTAGTTGGAGGGGCGTATTCACCCCTCCACTTT
>TRBJ1-1|TRBV10-2|.|.
CASSQTASTKNTEAFF
TGCGCCAGCAGCCAAACAGCGTCGACAAAGAACACTGAAGCTTTCTTT
>TRBJ1-6|TRBV4-1|.|.
CASSQEMRPAMYSPLHF
TGCGCCAGCAGCCAAGAAATGCGGCCAGCAATGTATTCACCCCTCCACTTT
>TRBJ2-4|TRBV11-3|.|.
CASSLGPPAKNIQYF
TGTGCCAGCAGCTTAGGCCCTCCGGCCAAAAACATTCAGTACTTC
>TRBJ2-1|TRBV5-6|TRBD2|.
CASSLSGSSYNEQFF
TGTGCCAGCAGCTTAAGCGGGAGCTCCTACAATGAGCAGTTCTTC
>TRBJ1-3|TRBV6-1|.|medium-sized
CASSENDWPGNTIYF
TGTGCCAGCAGTGAAAACGACTGGCCTGGAAACACCATATATTTT
>TRBJ2-1|TRBV6-5|.|.
CASSYRDATYNEQFF
TGTGCCAGCAGTTACAGGGACGCTACCTACAATGAGCAGTTCTTC